The rows below give T cell receptor beta chains drawn from one sample of a study of identical twins. TCRdb processed the 5' RACE reads anew with MiXCR; each CDR3 protein has one entry. Of more than 200,000 distinct CDR3 sequences in the sample, about an eighth were seen once. What was sequenced was memory (CD45RO+) T cells sorted from blood. These receptors all stem from a woman aged 18-29 years in good health. CDR3s include the opening cysteine and the closing phenylalanine or tryptophan. The D gene is left open where the match is weak. Rows give clone size only sometimes, using once, few, many, or a class for an expanded clone.

v_gene	abundance	d_gene	j_gene	CDR3aa	CDR3nt
TRBV7-8	few	TRBD2	TRBJ2-1	CASSLLGTSINEQFF	TGTGCCAGCAGCTTACTCGGGACTAGCATAAATGAGCAGTTCTTC
TRBV27	few	-	TRBJ1-2	CASSLSPRTDYGYTF	TGTGCCAGCAGTTTATCCCCCAGGACAGACTATGGCTACACCTTC
TRBV21-1	-	-	TRBJ2-1	CASSKGGEQFF	TGTGCCAGCAGCAAAGGAGGTGAGCAGTTCTTC
TRBV4-1	-	TRBD1	TRBJ1-1	CASSQSTGFNTEAFF	TGCGCCAGCAGCCAGTCGACAGGGTTTAACACTGAAGCTTTCTTT
TRBV7-2	-	-	TRBJ1-3	CASSSLRVSGNTIYF	TGTGCCAGCAGCTCCCTTAGGGTCTCGGGAAACACCATATATTTT
TRBV20-1	many	TRBD1	TRBJ1-4	CSAVVRGREKLFF	TGCAGTGCCGTCGTCAGGGGGCGTGAAAAACTGTTTTTT
TRBV7-2	few	-	TRBJ2-7	CASSLEGLVSYEQYF	TGTGCCAGCAGCTTAGAGGGACTCGTATCCTACGAGCAGTACTTC
TRBV7-9	few	-	TRBJ1-2	CASRKVPGVFGYTF	TGTGCCAGCAGGAAGGTCCCAGGGGTTTTCGGCTACACCTTC
TRBV6-2/TRBV6-3	few	TRBD2	TRBJ2-1	CASGTSGRDEQFF	TGTGCCAGCGGGACTAGCGGGAGGGATGAGCAGTTCTTC
TRBV20-1	-	-	TRBJ2-1	CSARVPGGPYNEQFF	TGCAGTGCTAGAGTCCCCGGGGGCCCCTACAATGAGCAGTTCTTC
TRBV20-1	-	-	TRBJ1-1	CSARGTPPMNTEAFF	TGCAGTGCTAGGGGAACCCCTCCTATGAACACTGAAGCTTTCTTT
TRBV28	few	-	TRBJ1-2	CASSYLAGAGNGYTF	TGTGCCAGCAGTTACCTCGCAGGGGCAGGGAATGGCTACACCTTC
TRBV9	-	-	TRBJ2-3	CASSVEAGTDTQYF	TGTGCCAGCAGCGTAGAAGCGGGCACAGATACGCAGTATTTT
TRBV7-2	-	-	TRBJ2-5	CASSPRLGSQETQYF	TGTGCCAGCAGCCCCCGACTAGGAAGTCAAGAGACCCAGTACTTC
TRBV6-5	-	-	TRBJ1-4	CASSSGYRTNEKLFF	TGTGCCAGCAGTTCAGGTTATCGTACTAATGAAAAACTGTTTTTT
TRBV27	-	TRBD1	TRBJ2-5	CASSFSRITGQGALVETQYF	TGTGCCAGCAGTTTCAGCCGGATTACGGGACAGGGGGCTCTAGTAGAGACCCAGTACTTC
TRBV3-1	few	-	TRBJ1-6	CASSQGVYNSPLHF	TGTGCCAGCAGCCAAGGGGTTTATAATTCACCCCTCCACTTT
TRBV6-2/TRBV6-3	few	-	TRBJ1-5	CASSYLGVDQPQHF	TGTGCCAGCAGTTACTTGGGGGTGGATCAGCCCCAGCATTTT
TRBV7-9	-	-	TRBJ2-3	CASSLRGAWDTQYF	TGTGCCAGCAGCTTAAGGGGGGCCTGGGATACGCAGTATTTT
TRBV20-1	many	TRBD2	TRBJ2-1	CSAPSGTTNNEQFF	TGCAGTGCCCCCTCCGGGACTACAAACAATGAGCAGTTCTTC
TRBV7-8	few	TRBD2	TRBJ2-1	CASIRAGGYNEQFF	TGTGCCAGCATTAGAGCGGGAGGGTATAATGAGCAGTTCTTC
TRBV6-2/TRBV6-3	few	-	TRBJ1-1	CASSYDSGDTEAFF	TGTGCCAGCAGTTACGACAGCGGGGACACTGAAGCTTTCTTT
TRBV18	-	-	TRBJ1-5	CASSSDSPKTQHF	TGTGCCAGCTCCTCAGACAGCCCCAAGACCCAGCATTTT
TRBV7-2	few	TRBD2	TRBJ2-3	CASGLATDTQYF	TGTGCCAGCGGACTAGCGACAGATACGCAGTATTTT
TRBV5-1	-	-	TRBJ2-7	CASSFDVSEYYEQYF	TGCGCCAGCAGCTTTGATGTTTCGGAATACTACGAGCAGTACTTC
TRBV5-1	-	-	TRBJ2-7	CASSWGSLSYEQYF	TGCGCCAGCAGCTGGGGGAGTCTCTCCTACGAGCAGTACTTC
TRBV2	-	-	TRBJ1-6	CASSVGVSYNSPLHF	TGTGCCAGCAGTGTGGGGGTCTCCTATAATTCACCCCTCCACTTT
TRBV5-1	few	-	TRBJ1-2	CASSFYSRNYGYTF	TGCGCCAGCAGCTTTTATAGCAGGAACTATGGCTACACCTTC
TRBV29-1	-	-	TRBJ2-5	CSGDVGGETQYF	TGCAGCGGCGACGTAGGGGGGGAGACCCAGTACTTC
TRBV6-5	few	-	TRBJ2-5	CASSLQERETQYF	TGTGCCAGCAGTCTACAGGAGCGGGAGACCCAGTACTTC
TRBV7-9	-	-	TRBJ2-2	CASSGGGTMNTGELFF	TGTGCCAGCAGCGGGGGGGGGACAATGAACACCGGGGAGCTGTTTTTT
TRBV6-1	many	-	TRBJ2-3	CASGGAADTDTQYF	TGTGCCAGCGGGGGGGCGGCCGACACAGATACGCAGTATTTT
TRBV5-5	few	-	TRBJ2-2	CASSLRGTPDGELFF	TGTGCCAGCAGCTTGCGCGGGACCCCGGACGGGGAGCTGTTTTTT
TRBV9	-	-	TRBJ2-1	CASSLRTTPSGEQFF	TGTGCCAGCAGCTTAAGGACTACACCGTCGGGGGAGCAGTTCTTC
TRBV12-3/TRBV12-4	many	TRBD1	TRBJ1-1	CASSYGQGVTEAFF	TGTGCCAGCAGTTACGGACAGGGCGTAACTGAAGCTTTCTTT
TRBV19	-	TRBD1	TRBJ1-1	CASSPLGQGQRTEAFF	TGTGCCAGTAGTCCCCTCGGACAGGGGCAGAGAACTGAAGCTTTCTTT
TRBV4-3	few	-	TRBJ1-4	CASSSTFSNEKLFF	TGCGCCAGCAGCTCGACCTTCTCTAATGAAAAACTGTTTTTT
TRBV12-3/TRBV12-4	-	-	TRBJ2-1	CASSFSRTGQFF	TGTGCCAGCAGTTTTAGCCGGACGGGGCAGTTCTTC
TRBV3-1	-	-	TRBJ2-2	CASSPITGELFF	TGTGCCAGCAGCCCCATCACCGGGGAGCTGTTTTTT
TRBV6-2/TRBV6-3	-	-	TRBJ2-1	CASSPRLGQFF	TGTGCCAGCAGTCCAAGACTAGGGCAGTTCTTC
TRBV5-1	few	-	TRBJ1-1	CASSWGTTANTEAFF	TGCGCCAGCAGCTGGGGGACGACAGCGAACACTGAAGCTTTCTTT
TRBV20-1	-	TRBD1	TRBJ2-1	CSANTGQSSYNEQFF	TGCAGTGCCAATACGGGACAGAGCTCCTACAATGAGCAGTTCTTC